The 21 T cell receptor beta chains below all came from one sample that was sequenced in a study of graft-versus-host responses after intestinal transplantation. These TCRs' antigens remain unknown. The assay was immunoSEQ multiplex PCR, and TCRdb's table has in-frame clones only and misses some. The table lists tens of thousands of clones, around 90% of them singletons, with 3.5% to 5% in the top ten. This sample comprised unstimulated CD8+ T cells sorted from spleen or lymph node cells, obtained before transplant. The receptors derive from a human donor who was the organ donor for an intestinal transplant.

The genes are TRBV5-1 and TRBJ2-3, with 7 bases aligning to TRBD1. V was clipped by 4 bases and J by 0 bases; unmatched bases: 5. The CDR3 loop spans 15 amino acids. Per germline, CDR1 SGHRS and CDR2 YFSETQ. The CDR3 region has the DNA TGCGCCAGCAGCCCTGGGGACAGTAGCACAGATACGCAGTATTTT. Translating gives CASSPGDSSTDTQYF.

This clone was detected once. The CDR3 sequence is CASSYGAVNTEAFF. The DNA of the CDR3 is TGTGCCAGCAGTTACGGGGCGGTGAACACTGAAGCTTTCTTT. The J gene is TRBJ1-1, the V gene TRBV6-5, with a tentative D call TRBD1 (5 bases). The CDR3 runs to 14 residues. Trimming removed 2 bases from V and 0 bases from J, with 7 bases in between. From germline, CDR1 is MNHEY and CDR2 SVGAGI.

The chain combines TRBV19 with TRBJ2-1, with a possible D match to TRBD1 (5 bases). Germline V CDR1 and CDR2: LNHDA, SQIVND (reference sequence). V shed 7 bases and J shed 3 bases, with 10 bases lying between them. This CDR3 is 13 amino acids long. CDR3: CASMTVSYNEQFF. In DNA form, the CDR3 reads TGTGCCAGTATGACAGTAAGCTACAATGAGCAGTTCTTC.

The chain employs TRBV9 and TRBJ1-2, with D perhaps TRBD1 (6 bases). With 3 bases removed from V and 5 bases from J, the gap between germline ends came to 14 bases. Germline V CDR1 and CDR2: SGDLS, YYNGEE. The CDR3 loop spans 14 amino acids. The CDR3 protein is CASSDQTGIYGYTF. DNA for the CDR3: TGTGCCAGCAGCGACCAGACAGGAATTTATGGCTACACCTTC.

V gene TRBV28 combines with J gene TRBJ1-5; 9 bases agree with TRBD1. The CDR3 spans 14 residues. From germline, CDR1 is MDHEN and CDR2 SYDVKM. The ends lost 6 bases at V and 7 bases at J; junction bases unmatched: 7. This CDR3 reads CASSSGQGVQPQHF. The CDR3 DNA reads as TGTGCCAGCAGCTCGGGACAGGGCGTGCAGCCCCAGCATTTT.

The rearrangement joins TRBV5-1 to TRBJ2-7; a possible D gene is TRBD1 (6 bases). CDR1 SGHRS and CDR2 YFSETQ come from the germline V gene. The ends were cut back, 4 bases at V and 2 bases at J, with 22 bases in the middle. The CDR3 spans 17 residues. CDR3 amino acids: CASSPGRTAYPAYEQYV. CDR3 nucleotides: TGCGCCAGCAGCCCGGGCCGGACAGCCTACCCCGCCTACGAGCAGTACGTC.

CDR3: CASSNQGASSYEQYV. CDR3 bases: TGTGCCAGCAGTAATCAGGGGGCCAGCTCCTACGAGCAGTACGTC. V gene TRBV6-6 combines with J gene TRBJ2-7, with TRBD1 matching over 8 bases. V lost 5 bases to trimming and J lost 0 bases; unmatched junction nucleotides: 6. The CDR3 length is 15 residues. Germline V gene sequence: CDR1 MNHNY, CDR2 SVGAGI (reference sequence).

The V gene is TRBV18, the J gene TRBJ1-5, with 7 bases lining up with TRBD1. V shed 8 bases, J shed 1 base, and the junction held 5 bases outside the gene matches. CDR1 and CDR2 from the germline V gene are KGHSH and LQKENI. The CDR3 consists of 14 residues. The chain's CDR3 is CASTTGVSNQPQHF. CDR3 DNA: TGTGCCAGCACCACAGGGGTAAGCAATCAGCCCCAGCATTTT. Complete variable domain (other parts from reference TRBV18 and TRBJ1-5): NAGVMQNPRHLVRRRGQEARLRCSPMKGHSHVYWYRQLPEEGLKFMVYLQKENIIDESGMPKERFSAEFPKEGPSILRIQQVVRGDSAAYFCASTTGVSNQPQHFGDGTRLSIL.

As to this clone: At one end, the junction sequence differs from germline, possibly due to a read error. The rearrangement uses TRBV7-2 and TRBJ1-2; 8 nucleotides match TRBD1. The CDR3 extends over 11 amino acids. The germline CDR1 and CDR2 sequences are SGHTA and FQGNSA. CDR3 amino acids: CASSSPDRAAF. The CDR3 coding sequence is TGTGCCAGCAGCTCCCCGGACAGGGCAGCCTTC.

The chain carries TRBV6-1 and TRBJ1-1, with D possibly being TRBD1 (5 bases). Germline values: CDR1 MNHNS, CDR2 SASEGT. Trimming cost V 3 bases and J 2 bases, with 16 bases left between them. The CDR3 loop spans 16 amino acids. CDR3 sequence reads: CASSDWGRQGNTEAFF. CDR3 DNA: TGTGCCAGCAGTGATTGGGGTCGGCAGGGAAACACTGAAGCTTTCTTT.

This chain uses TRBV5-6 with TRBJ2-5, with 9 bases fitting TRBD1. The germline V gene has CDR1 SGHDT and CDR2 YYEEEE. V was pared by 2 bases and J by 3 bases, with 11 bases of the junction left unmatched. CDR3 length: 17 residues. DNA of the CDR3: TGTGCCAGCAGCTTATTGGGAGATTGGGACAGGGAAGAGACCCAGTACTTC. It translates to CASSLLGDWDREETQYF.

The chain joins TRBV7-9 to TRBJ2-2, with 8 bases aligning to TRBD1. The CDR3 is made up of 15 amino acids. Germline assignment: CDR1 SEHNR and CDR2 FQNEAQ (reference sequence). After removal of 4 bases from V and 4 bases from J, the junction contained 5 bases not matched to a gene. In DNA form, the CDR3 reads TGTGCCAGCAGCTCGCAGGGGGCGAGCACCGGGGAGCTGTTTTTT. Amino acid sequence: CASSSQGASTGELFF.

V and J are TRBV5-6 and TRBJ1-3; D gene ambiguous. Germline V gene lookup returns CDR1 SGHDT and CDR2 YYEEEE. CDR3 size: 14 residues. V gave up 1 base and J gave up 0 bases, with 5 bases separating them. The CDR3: CASSLSHSGNTIYF. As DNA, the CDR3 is TGTGCCAGCAGCTTGTCCCACTCTGGAAACACCATATATTTT.

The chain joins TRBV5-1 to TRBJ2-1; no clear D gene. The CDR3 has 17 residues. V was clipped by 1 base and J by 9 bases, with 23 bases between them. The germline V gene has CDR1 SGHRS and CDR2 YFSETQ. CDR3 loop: CASSLLPPYRASGEQFF. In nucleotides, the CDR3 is TGCGCCAGCAGCTTGCTCCCACCGTACCGAGCGTCTGGTGAGCAGTTCTTC. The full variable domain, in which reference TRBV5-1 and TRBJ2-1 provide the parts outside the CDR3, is KAGVTQTPRYLIKTRGQQVTLSCSPISGHRSVSWYQQTPGQGLQFLFEYFSETQRNKGNFPGRFSGRQFSNSRSEMNVSTLELGDSALYLCASSLLPPYRASGEQFFGPGTRLTVL.

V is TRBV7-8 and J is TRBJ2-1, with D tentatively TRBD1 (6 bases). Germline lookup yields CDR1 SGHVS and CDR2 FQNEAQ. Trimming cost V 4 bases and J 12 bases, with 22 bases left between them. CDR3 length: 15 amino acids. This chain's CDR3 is CASSSAQGAGRGQFF. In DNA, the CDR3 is TGTGCCAGCAGCTCTGCACAGGGTGCGGGCCGGGGGCAGTTCTTC.

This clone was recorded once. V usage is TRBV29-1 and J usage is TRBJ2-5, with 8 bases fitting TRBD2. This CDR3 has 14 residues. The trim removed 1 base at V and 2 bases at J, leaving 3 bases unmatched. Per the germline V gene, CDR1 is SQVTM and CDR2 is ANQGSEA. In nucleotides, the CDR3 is TGCAGCGTTGAAGTCCGCGGGGGGCAAGAGACCCAGTACTTC. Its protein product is CSVEVRGGQETQYF. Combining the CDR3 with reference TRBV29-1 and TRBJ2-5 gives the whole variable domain SAVISQKPSRDICQRGTSLTIQCQVDSQVTMMFWYRQQPGQSLTLIATANQGSEATYESGFVIDKFPISRPNLTFSTLTVSNMSPEDSSIYLCSVEVRGGQETQYFGPGTRLLVL.

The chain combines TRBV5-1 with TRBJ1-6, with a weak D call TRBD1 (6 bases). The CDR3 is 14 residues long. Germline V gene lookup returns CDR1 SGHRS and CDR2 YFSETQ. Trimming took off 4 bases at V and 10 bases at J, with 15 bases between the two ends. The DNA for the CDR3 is TGCGCCAGCAGCCCGGACAGCGGTCAATCACCCCTCCACTTT. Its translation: CASSPDSGQSPLHF.

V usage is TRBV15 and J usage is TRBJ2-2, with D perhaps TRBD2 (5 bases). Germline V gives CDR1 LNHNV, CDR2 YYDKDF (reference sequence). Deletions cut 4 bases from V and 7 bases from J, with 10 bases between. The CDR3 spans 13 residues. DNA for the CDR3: TGTGCCACCAGCAAGACGGGGAGCGGGGAGCTGTTTTTT. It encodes CATSKTGSGELFF.

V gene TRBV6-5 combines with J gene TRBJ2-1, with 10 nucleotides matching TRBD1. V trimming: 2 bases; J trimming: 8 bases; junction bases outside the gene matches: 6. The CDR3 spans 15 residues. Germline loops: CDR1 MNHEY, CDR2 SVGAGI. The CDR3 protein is CASSYGGTGVHEQFF. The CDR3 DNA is TGTGCCAGCAGTTACGGGGGGACAGGGGTCCATGAGCAGTTCTTC.

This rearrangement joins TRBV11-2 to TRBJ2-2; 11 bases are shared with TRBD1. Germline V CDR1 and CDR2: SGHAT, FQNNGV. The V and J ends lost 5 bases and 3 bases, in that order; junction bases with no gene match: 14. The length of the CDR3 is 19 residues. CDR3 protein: CASSRQYRDRGWDTGELFF. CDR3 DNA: TGTGCCAGCAGCCGACAATACCGGGACAGGGGGTGGGACACCGGGGAGCTGTTTTTT.

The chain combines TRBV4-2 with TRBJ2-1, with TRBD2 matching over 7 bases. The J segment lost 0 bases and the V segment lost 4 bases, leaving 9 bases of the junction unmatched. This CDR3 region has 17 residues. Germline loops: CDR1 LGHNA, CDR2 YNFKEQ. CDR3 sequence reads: CASSPGRQGGSYNEQFF. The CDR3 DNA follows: TGTGCCAGCAGCCCCGGGAGGCAGGGCGGCTCCTACAATGAGCAGTTCTTC.